This T cell receptor beta chain was retrieved from a study of cytomegalovirus exposure and HLA in healthy donors. Study in general: Approximately 180 million T cells yielded more than 95 million unique TCR beta sequences, as an earlier analysis found.

Findings and limits, study-wide: The classifier was said to identify cytomegalovirus status with high specificity and sensitivity.

Per germline, CDR1 MGHRA and CDR2 YSYEKL. This CDR3 is built from 14 residues. Trimming removed 5 bases from V and 2 bases from J, with 12 bases in between. Vbeta (60) and Jbeta (13) primers were used in the PCR. TCRdb's copy holds only in-frame clones and misses some; the assay was immunoSEQ multiplex PCR. The sample has under 200,000 clones; 9.5% to 15% are singletons. As for this clone: Its antigen is unidentified.

The chain is built from TRBV4-1 and TRBJ1-2, with D perhaps matching TRBD1 (5 bases). The TCR was taken from a man between 45 and 60 years old in good health and CMV-seropositive. The material sequenced was PBMCs. CDR3 loop: CASSAPGGNYGYTF. In nucleotides, the CDR3 is TGCGCCAGCAGCGCCCCGGGGGGGAACTATGGCTACACCTTC.